A selection of T cell receptor beta chains follows, all from one sample in a study of beta chain features in type 1 diabetes. Using immunoSEQ multiplex PCR, the repertoire was profiled, and TCRdb retains in-frame clones only, with some absent. Among approximately 730,000 clones listed, 10% to 15% were seen once. Sequenced material: naive CD4+ T cells from blood. These receptors originate from a man aged 18 to 35 with type 1 diabetes. CDR3s include the opening cysteine and the closing phenylalanine or tryptophan. Clone size is given for some rows only: seen once, a few or many times, or a class if the clone is expanded.

few,12,TRBV2,TRBJ1-2,CASSTGAPGYTF
few,12,TRBV30,TRBJ2-7,CAWNKDTYEQYF
-,14,TRBV5-6,TRBJ1-3,CASSFDSSGNTIYF
few,13,TRBV5-1,TRBJ2-4,CASSAYREDIQYF
-,12,TRBV2,TRBJ2-7,CAGQGLSYEQYF
-,16,TRBV6-5,TRBJ1-5,CASSYETGRGVQPQHF
-,14,TRBV6-1,TRBJ1-4,CASLSTGGNEKLFF
few,14,TRBV6-5,TRBJ2-4,CASRAGPTKNIQYF
-,13,TRBV19,TRBJ2-5,CASSIHPQETQYF
few,15,TRBV14,TRBJ2-5,CASSLLTGIQETQYF
few,15,TRBV10-3,TRBJ2-1,CAISGRDNLGDEQFF
few,15,TRBV19,TRBJ1-4,CASSNSGTANEKLFF
few,15,TRBV15,TRBJ2-4,CATSSRREAKNIQYF
few,15,TRBV5-1,TRBJ1-1,CASSLGGLRDTEAFF
-,15,TRBV9,TRBJ1-3,CASSVAPAPGNTIYF
few,12,TRBV2,TRBJ2-1,CASRREGPEQFF
few,15,TRBV21-1,TRBJ2-7,CASSSPGGCSYEQYF
-,14,TRBV30,TRBJ2-1,CAWSGGHSYNEQFF
-,15,TRBV2,TRBJ1-4,CASSDRSLSGEKLFF
-,14,TRBV7-9,TRBJ2-5,CASEWWAGQETQYF
few,13,TRBV7-8,TRBJ2-7,CASSTAGTYEQYF
-,14,TRBV5-6,TRBJ1-1,CASSLEPGPTEAFF
few,16,TRBV5-1,TRBJ2-1,CASSPHPGQGRNEQFF
-,14,TRBV28,TRBJ1-4,CASSSPGRDEKLFF
-,15,TRBV5-8,TRBJ2-3,CASSLDSYYTDTQYF
few,17,TRBV9,TRBJ2-1,CASSYNRQGSGTNEQFF
-,17,TRBV11-3,TRBJ2-1,CASSLDWTSGGYNEQFF